The rows below give T cell receptor beta chains drawn from one sample of a study of blood T cell repertoires in COVID-19. This table comes from immunoSEQ multiplex PCR, and its TCRdb copy is limited to in-frame clones, with some not included. The sample shows around 20,000 clones, roughly 89% of them seen only once. The source material was peripheral blood. The receptors derive from a human donor in a cohort sampled during active COVID-19. The CDR3 runs from the conserved cysteine through the conserved F or W.

V gene	J gene	CDR3 protein
TRBV5-1	TRBJ1-6	CASSFGTGGNSPLHF
TRBV6-2/TRBV6-3	TRBJ1-1	CASSYKRAAGTEAFF
TRBV10-2	TRBJ1-1	CASTGGAFTEAFF
TRBV7-9	TRBJ2-5	CASSLGTEETQYF
TRBV28	TRBJ1-2	CASTPYRAGGDYTF
TRBV7-2	TRBJ2-5	CASSPGQDLETQYF
TRBV19	TRBJ2-2	CASSRPRTGALTGELFF
TRBV28	TRBJ2-7	CASSPPRLATGEQYF
TRBV30	TRBJ2-6	CAWSGTASGANVLTF
TRBV4-1	TRBJ2-7	CASSHRLAGGGYEQYF
TRBV15	TRBJ2-1	CATSRDLSFEQFF
TRBV2	TRBJ1-1	CASTQLGAGNTEAFF
TRBV24-1	TRBJ2-3	CATSDVRQGGDTQYF
TRBV11-2	TRBJ2-7	CASSLLSGRFGPYEQYF
TRBV28	TRBJ1-1	CASSLRAGVHEAFF
TRBV6-5	TRBJ1-5	CASRTRQDGQPQHF
TRBV11-2	TRBJ1-1	CASSLGVLRGTEAFF
TRBV5-1	TRBJ2-1	CASSTKLAGVRINEQFF
TRBV7-9	TRBJ2-3	CASSFRLGGTDTQYF
TRBV6-5	TRBJ1-4	CASHRDRVNEKLFF
TRBV4-1	TRBJ1-2	CASSQASGGIYTF
TRBV5-8	TRBJ1-3	CASSLITGGGNTIYF
TRBV7-3	TRBJ2-1	CASSPGTGSNEQFF
TRBV3-1/TRBV3-2	TRBJ2-5	CASSLGVQETQYF